These 16 T cell receptor beta chains came from one sample sequenced in a study of shared clonotypes between healthy human individuals. Clones were read by immunoSEQ multiplex PCR, and TCRdb kept only the in-frame ones, dropping some. Here the sample spans roughly 2 million clones, 90% to 97% being singletons. Specimen: naive CD4+ T cells sorted from blood. Subset specified: CD45RA+ positively selected. These TCRs come from a man younger than 35 in good health.

This rearrangement joins TRBV7-9 to TRBJ2-7; 8 positions match TRBD1. CDR3 length: 16 residues. The ends lost 1 base at V and 4 bases at J; junction bases unmatched: 9. Looked up from germline, CDR1 is SEHNR and CDR2 is FQNEAQ (reference sequence). In DNA, the CDR3 is TGTGCCAGCAGCTTAGGTCAGGCAGGGGGCGCGTACGAGCAGTACTTC. Its protein is CASSLGQAGGAYEQYF.

The V gene is TRBV27, the J gene TRBJ2-4, with 8 bases that match TRBD2. The CDR3 sequence is 15 residues long. Trimming at V came to 4 bases and at J to 1 base, leaving 3 bases not matched to a gene. Per the germline V gene, CDR1 is MNHEY and CDR2 is SMNVEV (reference sequence). CDR3 DNA sequence: TGTGCCAGCAGTTCACTAGCGGCTGCCAAAAACATTCAGTACTTC. Translation: CASSSLAAAKNIQYF.

The chain uses TRBV9 and TRBJ1-5; 9 nucleotides match TRBD1. From germline, CDR1 is SGDLS and CDR2 YYNGEE. The ends lost 3 bases at V and 5 bases at J; junction bases unmatched: 9. The CDR3 is 16 residues long. The CDR3 DNA sequence: TGTGCCAGCAGCGCATCTTCCGGGACAGGGCATCAGCCCCAGCATTTT. Residues: CASSASSGTGHQPQHF. Full variable domain (rest looked up from reference TRBV9 and TRBJ1-5): DSGVTQTPKHLITATGQRVTLRCSPRSGDLSVYWYQQSLDQGLQFLIQYYNGEERAKGNILERFSAQQFPDLHSELNLSSLELGDSALYFCASSASSGTGHQPQHFGDGTRLSIL.

Concerning this clone: Other DNA sequences in this specimen translate into the identical CDR3. This chain connects TRBV29-1 to TRBJ1-2; possible D gene TRBD1, 5 bases. CDR1 is SQVTM and CDR2 is ANQGSEA in the germline V gene. Trimming stripped 6 bases from V and 0 bases from J, with 8 bases between. There are 12 residues in the CDR3. This chain's CDR3 is CSVAGSNYGYTF. CDR3 coding DNA: TGCAGCGTGGCAGGGTCTAACTATGGCTACACCTTC. Combining the CDR3 with reference TRBV29-1 and TRBJ1-2 gives the whole variable domain SAVISQKPSRDICQRGTSLTIQCQVDSQVTMMFWYRQQPGQSLTLIATANQGSEATYESGFVIDKFPISRPNLTFSTLTVSNMSPEDSSIYLCSVAGSNYGYTFGSGTRLTVV.

This clone was recorded only once. V and J are TRBV15 and TRBJ1-3, with 8 bases that match TRBD1. CDR3 length: 16 residues. Trimming at V came to 3 bases and at J to 4 bases, leaving 8 bases not matched to a gene. Germline V gene lookup returns CDR1 LNHNV and CDR2 YYDKDF (reference sequence). CDR3 nucleotide sequence: TGTGCCACCAGCAGGCGACAGGGGACACCCGGAAACACCATATATTTT. This translates into CATSRRQGTPGNTIYF.

For the CDR3, the DNA is TGTGCCAGCAGCTTTTCCGGAACCAACCCCGATGGCTACACCTTC. It translates to CASSFSGTNPDGYTF. This chain uses TRBV7-3 with TRBJ1-2, with D unclear. CDR3 length: 15 amino acids. Between the trimmed V and J ends, which lost 3 bases and 6 bases, there was a span of 17 bases. The V gene's germline CDR1 is SGHTA and CDR2 FQGTGA.

The V and J genes are TRBV14 and TRBJ1-6; D not resolved. The CDR3 sequence is 15 residues long. Per the germline V gene, CDR1 is SGHDN and CDR2 is FVKESK. V dropped 3 bases and J dropped 14 bases, with 20 bases sitting between them. CDR3 DNA sequence: TGTGCCAGCAGCCAGAGACTCTTCGCCTCGGAGGCCCTCCACTTT. It codes for CASSQRLFASEALHF. The whole variable domain, filled in from reference TRBV14 and TRBJ1-6, reads EAGVTQFPSHSVIEKGQTVTLRCDPISGHDNLYWYRRVMGKEIKFLLHFVKESKQDESGMPNNRFLAERTGGTYSTLKVQPAELEDSGVYFCASSQRLFASEALHFGNGTRLTVT.

The chain combines TRBV28 with TRBJ2-7; maybe TRBD1 (5 bases). From germline, CDR1 is MDHEN and CDR2 SYDVKM. The V end was cut by 4 bases, the J end by 7 bases, with 17 bases between. CDR3 size: 14 residues. CDR3 region: CASSSGHESWEQYF. The CDR3 bases are TGTGCCAGCAGTTCCGGACATGAAAGCTGGGAGCAGTACTTC.

This clone was observed a single time. The rearrangement joins TRBV19 to TRBJ2-7; D could derive from TRBD1 or TRBD2 (5 bases each). The CDR3 totals 15 residues. The germline V gene encodes CDR1 LNHDA and CDR2 SQIVND (reference sequence). Deletions cut 10 bases from V and 0 bases from J, with 19 bases between. CDR3 coding DNA: TGTGCCACCGAGGGGAGAACTCCCAGCTCCTACGAGCAGTACTTC. It is translated as CATEGRTPSSYEQYF.

The J gene is TRBJ2-5, the V gene TRBV7-2; D is perhaps TRBD2 (6 bases). V dropped 2 bases and J dropped 1 base, with 8 bases sitting between them. Germline values: CDR1 SGHTA, CDR2 FQGNSA. This CDR3 contains 14 residues. As DNA, the CDR3 is TGTGCCAGCAGCTTACAACTAGCCCAAGAGACCCAGTACTTC. This encodes CASSLQLAQETQYF.

As regards this clone: Other DNA variants within this sample encode the same CDR3. This chain links TRBV28 with TRBJ1-4, with a weak D call TRBD1 (5 bases). V gave up 5 bases and J gave up 1 base, with 11 bases separating them. The CDR3 is made up of 15 amino acids. CDR1 MDHEN and CDR2 SYDVKM come from the germline V gene. The CDR3 DNA follows: TGTGCCAGCAGTCCCGGGGGAAGAACTAATGAAAAACTGTTTTTT. Translated: CASSPGGRTNEKLFF.

The chain has TRBV6-1 and TRBJ1-2; 10 bases match TRBD1. The CDR3 has 13 residues. Germline trimming cut 11 bases from V and 7 bases from J; bases unmatched to any gene: 10. Germline V gene lookup returns CDR1 MNHNS and CDR2 SASEGT. CDR3 sequence reads: CAERQGAFGGYTF. The CDR3 DNA sequence: TGTGCCGAACGACAGGGGGCATTTGGTGGCTACACCTTC.

The chain has TRBV19 and TRBJ1-5; D not certain. Trimming took off 7 bases at V and 1 base at J, with 17 bases between the two ends. Looked up from germline, CDR1 is LNHDA and CDR2 is SQIVND (reference sequence). The CDR3 has 16 residues. CDR3 amino acids: CASTLSPQGSNQPQHF. DNA for the CDR3: TGTGCCAGTACCCTCTCCCCCCAAGGGAGCAATCAGCCCCAGCATTTT.

V is TRBV5-4 and J is TRBJ2-3; D is possibly TRBD2 (5 bases). The CDR3 loop spans 14 amino acids. V lost 2 bases and J 3 bases, leaving 10 bases between the germline ends. The germline V gene encodes CDR1 SGHNT and CDR2 YYREEE (reference sequence). CDR3 DNA sequence: TGTGCCAGCAGCTTAGGCGGACTTACAGATACGCAGTATTTT. Translated, it gives CASSLGGLTDTQYF.

This chain uses TRBV15 with TRBJ2-7; D assignment may be TRBD1 or TRBD2 (6 bases each). The CDR3 totals 15 residues. Germline V gives CDR1 LNHNV, CDR2 YYDKDF (reference sequence). Trimming took 0 bases from V and 7 from J, leaving 16 bases between them. CDR3 in DNA: TGTGCCACCAGCAGAGATAGGGGGGCGCGAAGAGAGCAGTACTTC. The encoded protein is CATSRDRGARREQYF.

The genes are TRBV11-2 and TRBJ2-4; unclear D gene. Germline CDR1 and CDR2: SGHAT and FQNNGV. The CDR3 totals 16 residues. Trimming removed 1 base from V and 0 bases from J, with 10 bases in between. The CDR3, as DNA: TGTGCCAGCAGCTTAGTGCCGGATCTAGCCAAAAACATTCAGTACTTC. This gives the protein CASSLVPDLAKNIQYF.